These 8 T cell receptor beta chains came from one sample sequenced in a study of T cell responses to AZD1222 COVID-19 vaccine. TCRdb keeps only in-frame clones here, not all; method: immunoSEQ multiplex PCR. Of some 150,000 clones detected, 80% to 95% appear once; the ten largest clones hold about 3%. This specimen was peripheral blood, taken on day 0 of MenACWY control vaccination. These receptors were collected from an adult in good health.

The rearrangement uses TRBV24-1 and TRBJ1-1; D may be TRBD1 (6 bases). This CDR3 contains 15 residues. Trimming took off 6 bases at V and 3 bases at J, with 16 bases between the two ends. The V gene's germline CDR1 is KGHDR and CDR2 SFDVKD. The CDR3 is CATSQGQGRDTEAFF. The CDR3 DNA follows: TGTGCCACCAGTCAAGGCCAGGGGAGGGACACTGAAGCTTTCTTT.

This chain links TRBV28 with TRBJ2-7; D may be TRBD2 (6 bases). CDR3 length: 16 amino acids. V shed 10 bases and J shed 0 bases, with 22 bases lying between them. The germline V gene has CDR1 MDHEN and CDR2 SYDVKM. For the CDR3, the DNA is TGTGCCACCCTCCCAGCGGAGGGGCAATCCTCCTACGAGCAGTACTTC. This encodes CATLPAEGQSSYEQYF.

The chain is built from TRBV2 and TRBJ1-1; D unresolved. There are 12 residues in the CDR3. The V gene lost 2 bases and the J gene lost 11 bases, with 12 bases spanning the gap. The germline gives CDR1 SNHLY, CDR2 FYNNEI. CDR3 DNA: TGTGCCAGCAGTGAAATAGCTACTCGGGCTTTCTTT. Amino acids: CASSEIATRAFF.

The chain employs TRBV9 and TRBJ1-5; unclear D gene. V lost 7 bases, J lost 4 bases, and 12 bases lay in between. Germline-derived CDR1 and CDR2 are SGDLS and YYNGEE. The CDR3 loop spans 13 amino acids. CDR3 loop: CASSLHGNQPQHF. DNA for the CDR3: TGTGCCAGCTCCCTACATGGGAATCAGCCCCAGCATTTT.

There are a few counts of this clone. The DNA for the CDR3 is TGTGCCAGCACTCAAGGAAACACTGAAGCTTTCTTT. Its protein is CASTQGNTEAFF. The V gene is TRBV6-5, the J gene TRBJ1-1, with no clear D. V lost 7 bases and J 2 bases, leaving 8 bases between the germline ends. The CDR3 covers 12 residues. Per the germline V gene, CDR1 is MNHEY and CDR2 is SVGAGI.

V is TRBV27 and J is TRBJ1-1, with D tentatively TRBD1 (5 bases). Germline loops: CDR1 MNHEY, CDR2 SMNVEV (reference sequence). CDR3 length equals 15 residues. V lost 3 bases to trimming and J lost 3 bases, with 14 bases between them. CDR3 sequence (DNA): TGTGCCAGCAGTTTTTGGGCAGGGAGTGACACTGAAGCTTTCTTT. This encodes CASSFWAGSDTEAFF.

This chain's CDR3 is CASSYTLGGPKAFF. The CDR3 bases are TGTGCCAGCAGTTACACACTGGGGGGGCCCAAAGCTTTCTTT. The rearrangement uses TRBV6-5 and TRBJ1-1, with D possibly TRBD1 on 6 matching bases. Germline V gene data show CDR1 as MNHEY and CDR2 as SVGAGI. V shed 2 bases and J shed 9 bases, with 16 bases lying between them. The CDR3 spans 14 residues.

The chain employs TRBV19 and TRBJ2-1, with D possibly TRBD2 on 6 matching bases. Trimming shortened V by 4 bases and J by 9 bases, and 7 bases separated the two germline ends. The CDR3 extends over 11 amino acids. CDR1 and CDR2 (germline): LNHDA, SQIVND (reference sequence). CDR3 sequence reads: CASSRGVEQFF. The CDR3 DNA follows: TGTGCCAGTAGTAGGGGGGTTGAGCAGTTCTTC.